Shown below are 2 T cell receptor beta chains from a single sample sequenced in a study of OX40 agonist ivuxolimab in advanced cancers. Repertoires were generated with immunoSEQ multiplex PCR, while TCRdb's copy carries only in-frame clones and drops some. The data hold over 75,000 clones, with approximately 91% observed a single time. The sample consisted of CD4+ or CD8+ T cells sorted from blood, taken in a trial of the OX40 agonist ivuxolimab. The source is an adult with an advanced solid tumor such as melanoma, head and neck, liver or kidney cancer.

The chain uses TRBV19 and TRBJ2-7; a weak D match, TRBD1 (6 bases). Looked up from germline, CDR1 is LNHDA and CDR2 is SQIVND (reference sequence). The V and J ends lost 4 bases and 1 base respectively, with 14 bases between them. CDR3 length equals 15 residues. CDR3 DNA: TGTGCCAGTAGTACAAAGACAGGATCATCCTACGAGCAGTACTTC. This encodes CASSTKTGSSYEQYF.

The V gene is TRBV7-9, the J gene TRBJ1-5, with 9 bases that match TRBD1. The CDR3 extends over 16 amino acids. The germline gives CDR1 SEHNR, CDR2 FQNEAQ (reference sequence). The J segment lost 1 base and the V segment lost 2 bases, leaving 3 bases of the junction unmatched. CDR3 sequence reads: CASSLRTGDSNQPQHF. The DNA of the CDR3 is TGTGCCAGCAGCTTAAGGACAGGGGACAGCAATCAGCCCCAGCATTTT.